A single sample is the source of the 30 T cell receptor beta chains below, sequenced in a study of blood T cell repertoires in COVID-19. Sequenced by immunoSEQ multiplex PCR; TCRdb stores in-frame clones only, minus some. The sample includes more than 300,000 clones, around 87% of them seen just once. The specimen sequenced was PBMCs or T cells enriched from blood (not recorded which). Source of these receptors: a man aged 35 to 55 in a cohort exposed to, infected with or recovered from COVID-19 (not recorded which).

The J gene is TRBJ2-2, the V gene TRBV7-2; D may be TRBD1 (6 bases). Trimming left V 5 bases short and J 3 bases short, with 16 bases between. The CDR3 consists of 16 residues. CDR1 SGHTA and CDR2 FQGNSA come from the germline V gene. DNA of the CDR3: TGTGCCAGCAGCCCGTCCGGGACAAAGTACACCGGGGAGCTGTTTTTT. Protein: CASSPSGTKYTGELFF.

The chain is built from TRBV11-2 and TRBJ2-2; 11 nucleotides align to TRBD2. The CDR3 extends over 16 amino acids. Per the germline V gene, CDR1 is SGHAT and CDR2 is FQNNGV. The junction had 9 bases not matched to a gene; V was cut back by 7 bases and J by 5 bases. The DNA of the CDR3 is TGTGCCAGCACCCAGACTAGCGGGGCTCGGACCGGGGAGCTGTTTTTT. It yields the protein CASTQTSGARTGELFF. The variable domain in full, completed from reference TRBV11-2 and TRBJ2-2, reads EAGVAQSPRYKIIEKRQSVAFWCNPISGHATLYWYQQILGQGPKLLIQFQNNGVVDDSQLPKDRFSAERLKGVDSTLKIQPAKLEDSAVYLCASTQTSGARTGELFFGEGSRLTVL.

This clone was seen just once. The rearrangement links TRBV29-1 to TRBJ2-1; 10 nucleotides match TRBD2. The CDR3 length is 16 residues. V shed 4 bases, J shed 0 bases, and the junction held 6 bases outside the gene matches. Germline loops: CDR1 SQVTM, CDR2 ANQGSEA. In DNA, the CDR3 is TGCAGCGTTGGGACTAGCGGACTAAGCTCCTACAATGAGCAGTTCTTC. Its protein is CSVGTSGLSSYNEQFF.

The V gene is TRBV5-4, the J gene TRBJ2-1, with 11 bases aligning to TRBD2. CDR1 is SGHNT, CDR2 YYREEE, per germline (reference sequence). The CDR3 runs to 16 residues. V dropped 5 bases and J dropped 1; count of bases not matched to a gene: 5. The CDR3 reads CASSLAGGRSYNEQFF. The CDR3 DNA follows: TGTGCCAGCAGTTTAGCGGGAGGGCGGTCCTACAATGAGCAGTTCTTC. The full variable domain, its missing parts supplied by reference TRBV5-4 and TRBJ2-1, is ETGVTQSPTHLIKTRGQQVTLRCSSQSGHNTVSWYQQALGQGPQFIFQYYREEENGRGNFPPRFSGLQFPNYSSELNVNALELDDSALYLCASSLAGGRSYNEQFFGPGTRLTVL.

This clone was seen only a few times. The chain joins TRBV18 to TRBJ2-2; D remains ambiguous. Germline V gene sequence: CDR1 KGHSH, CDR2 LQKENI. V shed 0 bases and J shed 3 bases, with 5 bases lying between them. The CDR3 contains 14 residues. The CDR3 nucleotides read TGTGCCAGCTCACCACCGTCTCACACCGGGGAGCTGTTTTTT. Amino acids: CASSPPSHTGELFF.

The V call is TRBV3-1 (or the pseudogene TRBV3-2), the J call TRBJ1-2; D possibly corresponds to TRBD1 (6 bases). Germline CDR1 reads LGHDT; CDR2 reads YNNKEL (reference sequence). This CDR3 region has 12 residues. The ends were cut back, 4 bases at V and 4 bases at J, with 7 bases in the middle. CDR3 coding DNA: TGTGCCAGCAGCCGGGACACCTATGGCTACACCTTC. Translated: CASSRDTYGYTF.

Here the CDR3 reads CASGPPAGVGELFF. The DNA of the CDR3 is TGCGCCAGCGGGCCCCCGGCGGGCGTCGGGGAGCTGTTTTTT. The chain has TRBV5-1 and TRBJ2-2; tentatively, D is TRBD2 (5 bases). Deletions cut 7 bases from V and 7 bases from J, with 17 bases between. Germline CDR1 SGHRS, CDR2 YFSETQ. The CDR3 runs 14 residues.

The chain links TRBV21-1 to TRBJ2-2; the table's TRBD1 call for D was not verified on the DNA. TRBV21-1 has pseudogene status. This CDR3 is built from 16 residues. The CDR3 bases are TGTGCCAGCAGCAACCCGGGACAGTTTAACACCGGGGAGCTGTTTTTT. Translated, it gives CASSNPGQFNTGELFF.

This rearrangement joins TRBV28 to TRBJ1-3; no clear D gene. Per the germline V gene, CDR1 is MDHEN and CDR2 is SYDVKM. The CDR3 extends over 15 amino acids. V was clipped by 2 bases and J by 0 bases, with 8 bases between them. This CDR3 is CASSLPESSGNTIYF. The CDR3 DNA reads TGTGCCAGCAGTTTACCGGAGAGCTCTGGAAACACCATATATTTT.

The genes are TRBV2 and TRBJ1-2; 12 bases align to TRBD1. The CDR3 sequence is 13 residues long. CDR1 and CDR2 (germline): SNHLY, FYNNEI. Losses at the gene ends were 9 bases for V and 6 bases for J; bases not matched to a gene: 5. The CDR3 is CARGTGGTNGYTF. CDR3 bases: TGTGCCAGAGGGACAGGGGGCACGAATGGCTACACCTTC. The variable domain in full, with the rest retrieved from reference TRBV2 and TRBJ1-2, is EPEVTQTPSHQVTQMGQEVILRCVPISNHLYFYWYRQILGQKVEFLVSFYNNEISEKSEIFDDQFSVERPDGSNFTLKIRSTKLEDSAMYFCARGTGGTNGYTFGSGTRLTVV.

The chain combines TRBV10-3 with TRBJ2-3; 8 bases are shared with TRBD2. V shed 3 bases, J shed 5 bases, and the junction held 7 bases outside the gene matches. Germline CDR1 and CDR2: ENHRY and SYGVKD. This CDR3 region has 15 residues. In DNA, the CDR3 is TGTGCCATCAGTGAACCCGGGACTAGTAGAGATACGCAGTATTTT. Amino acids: CAISEPGTSRDTQYF.

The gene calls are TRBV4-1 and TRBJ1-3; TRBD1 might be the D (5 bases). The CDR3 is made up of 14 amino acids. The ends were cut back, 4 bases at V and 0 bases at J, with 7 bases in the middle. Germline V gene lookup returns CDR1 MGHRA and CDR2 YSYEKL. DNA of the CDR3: TGCGCCAGCAGCCTGACAGACTCTGGAAACACCATATATTTT. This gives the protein CASSLTDSGNTIYF.

The CDR3 region is CASSQVSGTSQSYNEQFF. In nucleotides, the CDR3 is TGTGCCAGCAGCCAAGTTTCGGGGACTAGTCAGTCCTACAATGAGCAGTTCTTC. The chain has TRBV14 and TRBJ2-1, with 8 bases matching TRBD2. Germline CDR1 and CDR2: SGHDN and FVKESK. V lost 1 base to trimming and J lost 1 base; unmatched junction nucleotides: 9. The CDR3 totals 18 residues.

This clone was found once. The CDR3 DNA reads as TGCGCCAGCAGGACAGGGGGTAATGAAAAACTGTTTTTT. It is translated as CASRTGGNEKLFF. The chain couples TRBV5-1 to TRBJ1-4; 9 bases fit TRBD1. Looked up from germline, CDR1 is SGHRS and CDR2 is YFSETQ. V shed 5 bases, J shed 4 bases, and the junction held 0 bases outside the gene matches. The CDR3 runs to 13 residues.

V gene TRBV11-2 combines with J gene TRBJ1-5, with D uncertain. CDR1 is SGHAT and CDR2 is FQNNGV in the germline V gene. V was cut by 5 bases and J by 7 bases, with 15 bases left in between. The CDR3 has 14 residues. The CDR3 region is CASSLDRGSQPQHF. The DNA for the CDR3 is TGTGCCAGCAGCCTCGATAGAGGGTCACAGCCCCAGCATTTT. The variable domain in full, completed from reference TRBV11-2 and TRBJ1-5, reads EAGVAQSPRYKIIEKRQSVAFWCNPISGHATLYWYQQILGQGPKLLIQFQNNGVVDDSQLPKDRFSAERLKGVDSTLKIQPAKLEDSAVYLCASSLDRGSQPQHFGDGTRLSIL.

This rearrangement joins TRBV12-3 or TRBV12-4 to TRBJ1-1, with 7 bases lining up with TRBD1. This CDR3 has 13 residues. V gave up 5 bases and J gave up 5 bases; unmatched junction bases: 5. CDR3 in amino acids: CASSRQGATEAFF. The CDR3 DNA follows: TGTGCCAGCAGTCGACAGGGAGCAACTGAAGCTTTCTTT.

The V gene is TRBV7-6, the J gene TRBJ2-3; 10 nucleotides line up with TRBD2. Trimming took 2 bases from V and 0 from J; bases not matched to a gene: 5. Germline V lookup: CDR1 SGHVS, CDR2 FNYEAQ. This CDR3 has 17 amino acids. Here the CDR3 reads CASSLNLAGASTDTQYF. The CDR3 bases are TGTGCCAGCAGCTTAAACCTAGCGGGGGCTAGCACAGATACGCAGTATTTT.

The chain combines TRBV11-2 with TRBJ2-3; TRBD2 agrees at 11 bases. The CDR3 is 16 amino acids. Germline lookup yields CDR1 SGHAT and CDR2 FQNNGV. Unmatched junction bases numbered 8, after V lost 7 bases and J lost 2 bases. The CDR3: CASNRLAGSSTDTQYF. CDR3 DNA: TGTGCCAGCAACAGACTAGCGGGAAGTTCCACAGATACGCAGTATTTT.

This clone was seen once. CDR3 region: CAISKGAEETQYF. DNA of the CDR3: TGTGCCATCAGTAAGGGGGCAGAGGAGACCCAGTACTTC. This chain uses TRBV10-3 with TRBJ2-5, with 7 bases fitting TRBD1. Trimming removed 5 bases from V and 5 bases from J; junction bases left unmatched: 5. The CDR3 is 13 amino acids. Per the germline V gene, CDR1 is ENHRY and CDR2 is SYGVKD.

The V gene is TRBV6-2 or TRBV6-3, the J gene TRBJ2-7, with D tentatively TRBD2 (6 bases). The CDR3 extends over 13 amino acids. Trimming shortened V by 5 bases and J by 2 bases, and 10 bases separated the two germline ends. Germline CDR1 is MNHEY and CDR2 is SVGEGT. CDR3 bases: TGTGCCAGCAGTCGGGACTTCACCTACGAGCAGTACTTC. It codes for CASSRDFTYEQYF.

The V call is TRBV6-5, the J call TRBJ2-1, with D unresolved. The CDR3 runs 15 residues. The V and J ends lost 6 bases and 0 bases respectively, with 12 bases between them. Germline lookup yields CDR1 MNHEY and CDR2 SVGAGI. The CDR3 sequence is CASRPDHRSYNEQFF. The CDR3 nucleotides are TGTGCCAGCAGACCAGATCATCGCTCCTACAATGAGCAGTTCTTC.

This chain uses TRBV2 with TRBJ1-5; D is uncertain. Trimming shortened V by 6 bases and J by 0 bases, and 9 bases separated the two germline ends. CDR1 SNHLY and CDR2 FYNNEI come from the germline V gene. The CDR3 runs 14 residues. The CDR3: CASRTIFSNQPQHF. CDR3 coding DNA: TGTGCCAGCAGGACAATATTTAGCAATCAGCCCCAGCATTTT.

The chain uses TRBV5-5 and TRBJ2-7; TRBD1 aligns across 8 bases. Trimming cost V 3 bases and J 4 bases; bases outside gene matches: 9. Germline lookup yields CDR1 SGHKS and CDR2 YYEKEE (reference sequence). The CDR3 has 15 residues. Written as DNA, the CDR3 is TGTGCCAGCAGCTGCCCAACGGGACAGGTTTACGAGCAGTACTTC. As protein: CASSCPTGQVYEQYF.

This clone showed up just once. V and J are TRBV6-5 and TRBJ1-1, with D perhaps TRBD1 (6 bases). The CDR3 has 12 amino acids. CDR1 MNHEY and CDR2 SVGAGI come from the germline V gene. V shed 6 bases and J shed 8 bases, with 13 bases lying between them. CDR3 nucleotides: TGTGCCAGCAGCTCCGGGGGGCCCGAAGCTTTCTTT. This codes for CASSSGGPEAFF.

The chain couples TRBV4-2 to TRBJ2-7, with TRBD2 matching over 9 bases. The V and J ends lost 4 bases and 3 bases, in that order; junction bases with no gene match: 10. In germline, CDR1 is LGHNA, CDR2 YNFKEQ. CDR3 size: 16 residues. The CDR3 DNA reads TGTGCCAGCAGCCGTCGACTAGCGGAGCTAAACTACGAGCAGTACTTC. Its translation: CASSRRLAELNYEQYF.

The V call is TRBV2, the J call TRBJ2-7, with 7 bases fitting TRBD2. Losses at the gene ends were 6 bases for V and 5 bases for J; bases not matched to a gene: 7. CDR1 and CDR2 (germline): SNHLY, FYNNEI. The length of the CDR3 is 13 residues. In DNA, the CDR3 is TGTGCCAGCAGAAAAATGGGAGGGAACGAGCAGTACTTC. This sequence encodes CASRKMGGNEQYF.

The CDR3 DNA reads as TGTGCCACCAGAGGGGGCACAGGGACCTACGAGCAGTACTTC. Translation: CATRGGTGTYEQYF. The chain uses TRBV10-3 and TRBJ2-7, with 7 positions matching TRBD1. CDR3 size: 14 residues. In germline, CDR1 is ENHRY, CDR2 SYGVKD. V lost 10 bases and J lost 2; bases outside the gene matches: 11.

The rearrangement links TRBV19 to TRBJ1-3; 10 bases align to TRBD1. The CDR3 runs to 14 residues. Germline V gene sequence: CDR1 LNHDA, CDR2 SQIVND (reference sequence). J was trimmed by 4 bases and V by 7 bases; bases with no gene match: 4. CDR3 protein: CASTPGQGGNTIYF. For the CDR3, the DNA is TGTGCCAGTACCCCGGGACAGGGGGGAAACACCATATATTTT.

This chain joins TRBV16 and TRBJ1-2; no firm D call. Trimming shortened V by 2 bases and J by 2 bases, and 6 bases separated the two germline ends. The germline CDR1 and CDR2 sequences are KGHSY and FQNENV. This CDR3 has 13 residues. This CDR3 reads CASSQGRNYGYTF. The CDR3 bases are TGTGCCAGCAGCCAAGGCCGAAACTATGGCTACACCTTC.

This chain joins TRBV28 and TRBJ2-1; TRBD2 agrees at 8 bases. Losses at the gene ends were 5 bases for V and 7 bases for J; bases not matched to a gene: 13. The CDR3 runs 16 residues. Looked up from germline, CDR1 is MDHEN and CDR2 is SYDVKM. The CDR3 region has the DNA TGTGCCAGCAGTCCGACTAGCGTTCGAGCGGTAAATGAGCAGTTCTTC. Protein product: CASSPTSVRAVNEQFF.